A selection of T cell receptor beta chains follows, all from one sample in a study of regulatory T cells in long-lasting Graves disease. TCRdb ran MiXCR on the multiplex PCR reads and lists one entry per CDR3 protein. This table has fewer than 550,000 distinct CDR3 sequences, 15% to 20% appearing once. These data also featured in a second study, about T cells in Graves' hyperthyroidism and ophthalmopathy.

The material was peripheral blood mononuclear cells (PBMCs), obtained at new diagnosis, from a patient treated with antithyroid drugs. The receptors come from a woman aged 40 to 65 with Graves disease. Each CDR3 is given with its conserved first and last residue. D genes are given only for firm matches. The size entry is marked missing in some rows and otherwise reads once, few, many or a size class.

j_gene	abundance	len	d_gene	v_gene	CDR3aa	CDR3nt
TRBJ1-1	many	14	.	TRBV3-1	CASSQDGRNTEAFF	TGTGCCAGCAGCCAAGATGGACGGAACACTGAAGCTTTCTTT
TRBJ1-2	many	16	TRBD1	TRBV3-1	CASSLTGQGSLYGYTF	TGTGCCAGCAGCCTGACGGGACAGGGTTCCCTCTATGGCTACACCTTC
TRBJ2-1	.	13	TRBD1	TRBV20-1	CSVTGQGAREQFF	TGCAGTGTTACGGGACAGGGGGCTAGGGAGCAGTTCTTC
TRBJ1-4	.	13	.	TRBV10-3	CAISEQNNEKLFF	TGTGCCATCAGTGAACAGAATAATGAAAAACTGTTTTTT
TRBJ2-2	.	12	.	TRBV5-6	CASSLGNGELFF	TGTGCCAGCAGCTTGGGTAACGGGGAGCTGTTTTTT
TRBJ2-6	many	17	TRBD1	TRBV6-1	CASSPRPGGSGANVLTF	TGTGCCAGCAGTCCCCGCCCAGGGGGATCGGGGGCCAACGTCCTGACTTTC
TRBJ2-2	.	15	.	TRBV4-1	CASSDSSLGTGELFF	TGCGCCAGCAGCGACAGCTCACTTGGGACCGGGGAGCTGTTTTTT
TRBJ1-2	.	15	TRBD1	TRBV2	CAGSELGQGGYDYTF	TGTGCCGGCAGTGAACTGGGACAGGGAGGCTATGACTACACCTTC
TRBJ1-6	.	16	.	TRBV7-9	CASSQSSGRRNSPLHF	TGTGCCAGCAGCCAATCGTCAGGGAGAAGGAATTCACCCCTCCACTTT
TRBJ1-4	.	14	.	TRBV4-1	CASSPALGAEKLFF	TGCGCCAGCAGCCCAGCTTTGGGGGCTGAAAAACTGTTTTTT
TRBJ1-1	many	12	.	TRBV3-1	CASSQVGGGAFF	TGTGCCAGCAGCCAAGTTGGGGGAGGAGCTTTCTTT
TRBJ1-2	many	13	.	TRBV5-1	CASSLFGRDGYTF	TGCGCCAGCAGCTTGTTCGGCAGGGATGGCTACACCTTC
TRBJ2-7	.	14	.	TRBV14	CASSQAAGTYEQYF	TGTGCCAGCAGCCAAGCAGCAGGGACCTACGAGCAGTACTTC
TRBJ2-7	.	15	.	TRBV7-2	CASSQLGGLYYEQYF	TGTGCCAGCAGCCAGCTGGGGGGTTTGTATTACGAGCAGTACTTC
TRBJ2-4	once	19	.	TRBV6-1	CASSEGPVAWGPAKNIQYF	TGTGCCAGCAGTGAAGGCCCGGTAGCGTGGGGGCCGGCCAAAAACATTCAGTACTTC
TRBJ2-1	many	11	.	TRBV11-2	CASSFGVEQFF	TGTGCCAGCAGCTTTGGTGTTGAGCAGTTCTTC
TRBJ2-2	many	14	.	TRBV11-2	CASSYPPNTGELFF	TGTGCCAGCAGCTACCCCCCCAACACCGGGGAGCTGTTTTTT
TRBJ1-4	many	16	TRBD1	TRBV6-1	CASTSGQNTINEKLFF	TGTGCCAGCACCTCGGGACAGAACACCATTAATGAAAAACTGTTTTTT
TRBJ1-1	.	14	.	TRBV7-2	CASSFPGGDRWAFF	TGTGCCAGCAGCTTCCCGGGGGGGGACCGTTGGGCTTTCTTT
TRBJ1-4	.	16	.	TRBV5-1	CAGSLEQGLSNEKLFF	TGCGCCGGCAGCTTGGAACAGGGCCTCTCGAATGAAAAACTGTTTTTT
TRBJ2-1	.	12	.	TRBV3-1	CASSQDPSRQFF	TGTGCCAGCAGCCAAGATCCATCGCGGCAGTTCTTC
TRBJ2-2	few	16	.	TRBV6-5	CASSYGLDPNTGELFF	TGTGCCAGCAGTTACGGTCTAGACCCGAACACCGGGGAGCTGTTTTTT
TRBJ2-1	few	11	.	TRBV6-1	CATGTYNEQFF	TGTGCCACCGGGACCTACAATGAGCAGTTCTTC
TRBJ2-1	.	15	TRBD2	TRBV27	CASRPGTSGGYEQFF	TGTGCCAGCAGACCCGGGACTAGCGGGGGCTATGAGCAGTTCTTC
TRBJ1-2	many	15	.	TRBV5-5	CASSFIAGEHYGYTF	TGTGCCAGCAGCTTTATCGCAGGGGAGCACTATGGCTACACCTTC
TRBJ2-4	many	17	TRBD1	TRBV11-1	CASSLKPGQGAKNIQYF	TGTGCCAGCAGCCTAAAACCGGGACAGGGTGCCAAAAACATTCAGTACTTC
TRBJ2-1	once	18	.	TRBV6-2/TRBV6-3	CASSSGVPLHSSYNEQFF	TGTGCCAGCAGTTCGGGGGTACCCCTTCATAGCTCCTACAATGAGCAGTTCTTC
TRBJ2-3	many	13	TRBD1	TRBV5-1	CASTLTGADTQYF	TGCGCCAGCACCCTGACAGGGGCAGATACGCAGTATTTT
TRBJ1-5	many	15	.	TRBV28	CASSLLGMSNQPQHF	TGTGCCAGCAGTTTACTGGGGATGAGCAATCAGCCCCAGCATTTT
TRBJ1-5	many	15	.	TRBV6-7	CASSSIRDGDQPQHF	TGTGCCAGCAGTAGCATCCGGGACGGCGATCAGCCCCAGCATTTT
TRBJ2-7	.	13	.	TRBV20-1	CSAEGGGPYEQYF	TGCAGTGCTGAGGGGGGGGGTCCCTACGAGCAGTACTTC
TRBJ1-2	.	13	TRBD1	TRBV6-1	CASSEKGTDRLRF	TGTGCCAGCAGTGAAAAGGGGACAGATAGATTGCGCTTC
TRBJ2-7	.	13	TRBD1	TRBV20-1	CSARDPTGIEQYF	TGCAGTGCTAGAGACCCGACAGGGATTGAGCAGTACTTC
TRBJ1-5	many	15	.	TRBV19	CASSIDRAGNQPQHF	TGTGCCAGTAGTATAGATCGGGCAGGTAATCAGCCCCAGCATTTT
TRBJ1-2	.	14	.	TRBV11-2	CASSQKGNNYGYTF	TGTGCCAGCAGCCAGAAGGGGAATAACTATGGCTACACCTTC
TRBJ2-5	.	14	TRBD2	TRBV5-4	CASSLAGGAKTQYF	TGTGCCAGCAGTCTAGCGGGGGGGGCAAAGACCCAGTACTTC
TRBJ1-4	many	17	TRBD1	TRBV18	CASSPRSTGTGNEKLFF	TGTGCCAGCTCACCACGTTCTACCGGGACAGGGAATGAAAAACTGTTTTTT
TRBJ1-1	many	13	.	TRBV11-2	CASSLDPQGSAFF	TGTGCCAGCAGCTTAGATCCGCAGGGATCAGCTTTCTTT
TRBJ1-5	.	14	.	TRBV6-1	CASSDGPGAQPQHF	TGTGCCAGCAGTGATGGCCCGGGGGCGCAGCCCCAGCATTTT
TRBJ2-3	many	14	.	TRBV30	CAWNSGGNTDTQYF	TGTGCCTGGAATTCAGGGGGGAACACAGATACGCAGTATTTT
TRBJ1-6	few	16	.	TRBV7-9	CASTRLVSSYNSPLHF	TGTGCCAGCACCCGGCTTGTCAGCTCCTATAATTCACCCCTCCACTTT
TRBJ1-1	many	14	.	TRBV3-1	CASSQAQLNTEAFF	TGTGCCAGCAGCCAAGCTCAACTGAACACTGAAGCTTTCTTT
TRBJ1-5	.	15	.	TRBV20-1	CSARDMDRPNQPQHF	TGCAGTGCTAGAGATATGGACAGACCCAATCAGCCCCAGCATTTT
TRBJ2-1	many	12	.	TRBV29-1	CSVGKPYNEQFF	TGCAGCGTAGGCAAACCCTACAATGAGCAGTTCTTC
TRBJ1-1	.	14	.	TRBV7-9	CASTAGTQNTEAFF	TGTGCCAGCACCGCCGGGACACAGAACACTGAAGCTTTCTTT
TRBJ1-2	many	17	TRBD1	TRBV6-1	CASSDPGLETGVHGYTF	TGTGCCAGCAGTGATCCGGGCCTTGAGACAGGGGTCCATGGCTACACCTTC
TRBJ1-6	many	11	.	TRBV28	CASSSPSPLHF	TGTGCCAGCAGTTCCCCGTCACCCCTCCACTTT
TRBJ2-5	few	17	.	TRBV20-1	CSARDLDGERNQETQYF	TGCAGTGCTAGAGATCTGGATGGGGAGAGGAATCAAGAGACCCAGTACTTC
TRBJ2-2	.	14	.	TRBV5-1	CASSSYLNTGELFF	TGCGCCAGCAGCTCATATTTAAACACCGGGGAGCTGTTTTTT
TRBJ2-5	.	14	.	TRBV19	CASSPTGRAETQYF	TGTGCCAGTAGTCCCACGGGGCGGGCAGAGACCCAGTACTTC
TRBJ2-1	.	15	TRBD2	TRBV20-1	CSARAGRLDYNEQFF	TGCAGTGCTAGAGCCGGGAGGTTGGATTACAATGAGCAGTTCTTC
TRBJ2-7	many	15	TRBD2	TRBV5-1	CASSLNAGGIYEQYF	TGCGCCAGCAGCCTAAATGCGGGGGGAATCTACGAGCAGTACTTC
TRBJ2-3	many	15	.	TRBV3-1	CASSQFGRFTDTQYF	TGTGCCAGCAGCCAATTTGGCAGGTTCACAGATACGCAGTATTTT
TRBJ1-1	once	15	.	TRBV11-3	CASSHGQVVWTEAFF	TGTGCCAGCAGCCACGGGCAGGTGGTGTGGACTGAAGCTTTCTTT
TRBJ1-4	many	14	TRBD1	TRBV6-9	CASSSGTENEKLFF	TGTGCCAGCAGTTCCGGGACAGAGAATGAAAAACTGTTTTTT
TRBJ2-1	many	16	.	TRBV5-8	CASSLEHSLRDNEQFF	TGTGCCAGCAGCCTTGAACACTCCCTTCGGGACAATGAGCAGTTCTTC
TRBJ2-1	many	12	.	TRBV30	CAWSHNRGEQFF	TGTGCCTGGAGTCACAACCGGGGGGAGCAGTTCTTC
TRBJ2-2	.	15	.	TRBV7-2	CASSLAVQYTGELFF	TGTGCCAGCAGCTTAGCGGTACAGTACACCGGGGAGCTGTTTTTT